The 28 T cell receptor beta chains reported below all come from one sample, sequenced in a study of blood T cell repertoires in COVID-19. Repertoires were generated with immunoSEQ multiplex PCR, while TCRdb's copy carries only in-frame clones and drops some. The sample consists of 400,000 to 550,000 clones, around 90% of them appearing once. Sequencing input: PBMCs or T cells enriched from blood (not recorded which). These receptors all come from a woman aged 18-29 years with acute COVID-19.

In DNA, the CDR3 is TGCGCCAGCAGCTTGGGAGCGGGGTTAACCTACAATGAGCAGTTCTTC. It translates to CASSLGAGLTYNEQFF. The chain carries TRBV5-1 and TRBJ2-1; 7 positions agree with TRBD2. V lost 0 bases, J lost 2 bases, and 5 bases stayed unmatched. Per the germline V gene, CDR1 is SGHRS and CDR2 is YFSETQ. CDR3 length: 16 amino acids.

This chain uses TRBV13 with TRBJ2-1; 8 bases agree with TRBD2. Trimming removed 5 bases from V and 7 bases from J; junction bases left unmatched: 7. The CDR3 loop spans 14 amino acids. Germline lookup yields CDR1 PRHDT and CDR2 FYEKMQ (reference sequence). CDR3 DNA: TGTGCCAGCAGCAGGCGCGGGAGGAAGAATGAGCAGTTCTTC. This codes for CASSRRGRKNEQFF.

The chain couples TRBV4-2 to TRBJ2-1; D possibly corresponds to TRBD2 (6 bases). This CDR3 spans 14 amino acids. Germline CDR1 is LGHNA and CDR2 is YNFKEQ. V was shortened by 5 bases and J by 5 bases, with 13 bases between the two germline ends. In nucleotides, the CDR3 is TGTGCCAGCAGCGGTCCGGGGGTCCACAATGAGCAGTTCTTC. It is translated as CASSGPGVHNEQFF.

The V call is TRBV7-2, the J call TRBJ1-5; D possibly corresponds to TRBD1 (5 bases). There are 14 residues in the CDR3. Germline V gene data show CDR1 as SGHTA and CDR2 as FQGNSA. V was pared by 2 bases and J by 5 bases, with 10 bases between. CDR3 in DNA: TGTGCCAGCAGCTTAAGGTCGGGGGATCAGCCCCAGCATTTT. Protein product: CASSLRSGDQPQHF.

The chain couples TRBV29-1 to TRBJ1-4, with D perhaps TRBD1 (5 bases). Deletions cut 4 bases from V and 3 bases from J, with 12 bases between. Per the germline V gene, CDR1 is SQVTM and CDR2 is ANQGSEA. This CDR3 comprises 14 residues. The CDR3 nucleotides are TGCAGCGTTGTTTCGGCAGGGTCTAATGAAAAACTGTTTTTT. Translation gives CSVVSAGSNEKLFF.

The rearrangement links TRBV6-5 to TRBJ2-1; TRBD2 matches 11 bases. This CDR3 is 16 amino acids long. The junction had 4 bases not matched to a gene; V was cut back by 0 bases and J by 6 bases. The germline V gene has CDR1 MNHEY and CDR2 SVGAGI. CDR3 DNA: TGTGCCAGCAGTTACTCGACTAGCGGGGCCACCAATGAGCAGTTCTTC. The encoded protein is CASSYSTSGATNEQFF.

The gene calls are TRBV3-1 (or the pseudogene TRBV3-2) and TRBJ1-2, with a tentative D call TRBD1 (5 bases). The CDR3 consists of 16 residues. With 4 bases removed from V and 3 bases from J, the gap between germline ends came to 18 bases. Germline V gives CDR1 LGHDT, CDR2 YNNKEL (reference sequence). The CDR3 DNA follows: TGTGCCAGCAGCCCCGAAGGACATACCTACTACTATGGCTACACCTTC. Its translation: CASSPEGHTYYYGYTF.

This clone appeared once. The chain uses TRBV7-9 and TRBJ1-1, with D possibly matching TRBD1 (6 bases). The length of the CDR3 is 15 residues. Trimming removed 4 bases at V and 7 bases at J, with 19 bases between. Germline V gene data show CDR1 as SEHNR and CDR2 as FQNEAQ (reference sequence). The CDR3 spells CASSWEQGRVIEAFF. CDR3 nucleotides: TGTGCCAGCAGCTGGGAACAGGGCAGGGTAATTGAAGCTTTCTTT.

In nucleotides, the CDR3 is TGTGCCAGCAGCCAAGGTCCCCACCGACAGTCACCTAATGAAAAACTGTTTTTT. Protein product: CASSQGPHRQSPNEKLFF. The chain recombines TRBV14 with TRBJ1-4, with D perhaps TRBD1 (5 bases). V was shortened by 1 base and J by 3 bases, with 18 bases between the two germline ends. The V gene's germline CDR1 is SGHDN and CDR2 FVKESK. The CDR3 consists of 18 residues.

This clone has only one observation. The gene calls are TRBV11-2 and TRBJ2-5; D possibly corresponds to TRBD2 (6 bases). CDR1 and CDR2 (germline): SGHAT, FQNNGV. CDR3 length equals 15 residues. V was pared by 1 base and J by 1 base, with 10 bases between. This CDR3 is CASSLGGDSQETQYF. CDR3 nucleotide sequence: TGTGCCAGCAGCTTAGGCGGGGATAGCCAAGAGACCCAGTACTTC.

The chain joins TRBV29-1 to TRBJ2-7; TRBD1 matches at 7 bases. The CDR3 contains 13 residues. With V trimmed by 7 bases and J by 3 bases, 9 bases remained unmatched. Germline assignment: CDR1 SQVTM and CDR2 ANQGSEA. The CDR3 is CSDPTGFYYEQYF. In nucleotides, the CDR3 is TGCAGCGACCCGACAGGGTTCTACTACGAGCAGTACTTC.

The J gene is TRBJ2-1, the V gene TRBV19; 8 bases match TRBD2. V was clipped by 5 bases and J by 5 bases; unmatched bases: 8. CDR3 length equals 15 residues. The germline V gene encodes CDR1 LNHDA and CDR2 SQIVND (reference sequence). Here the CDR3 reads CASSDASGPHNEQFF. In DNA, the CDR3 is TGTGCCAGTAGTGACGCTAGCGGGCCCCACAATGAGCAGTTCTTC.

V gene TRBV14 combines with J gene TRBJ2-1; 11 nucleotides line up with TRBD2. The CDR3 is 16 residues long. J lost 7 bases, V lost 2 bases, and 7 bases had no gene match. CDR1 SGHDN and CDR2 FVKESK come from the germline V gene. This CDR3 is CASSQTAGTSGNEQFF. The CDR3 coding sequence is TGTGCCAGCAGCCAAACAGCCGGGACTAGCGGTAATGAGCAGTTCTTC.

V usage is TRBV21-1 and J usage is TRBJ1-5. TRBV21-1 is tagged as a pseudogene. The CDR3 covers 13 residues. The CDR3 nucleotides are TGTGCCCCCCAGCGGGTATTCAATCAGCCCCAGCATTTT. This codes for CAPQRVFNQPQHF.

The chain is built from TRBV5-4 and TRBJ1-1, with D tentatively TRBD1 (6 bases). Per the germline V gene, CDR1 is SGHNT and CDR2 is YYREEE (reference sequence). Trimming cost V 1 base and J 5 bases, with 12 bases left between them. The CDR3 is 14 amino acids. The CDR3 region has the DNA TGTGCCAGCAGCTTGAGGGCAGGGGATACTGAAGCTTTCTTT. Residues: CASSLRAGDTEAFF.

V usage is TRBV9 and J usage is TRBJ1-1; D ambiguous. Trimming took 3 bases from V and 0 from J, leaving 6 bases between them. The CDR3 sequence is 13 residues long. CDR1 and CDR2 from the germline V gene are SGDLS and YYNGEE. CDR3 coding DNA: TGTGCCAGCAGCGCCGCGGTGAACACTGAAGCTTTCTTT. Its protein is CASSAAVNTEAFF.

V and J are TRBV10-3 and TRBJ1-6, with D uncertain. Between the trimmed V and J ends, which lost 3 bases and 4 bases, there was a span of 4 bases. Germline-derived CDR1 and CDR2 are ENHRY and SYGVKD. CDR3 length: 13 residues. The CDR3: CAISDEYNSPLHF. The CDR3 DNA reads as TGTGCCATCAGTGACGAGTATAATTCACCCCTCCACTTT.

In DNA form, the CDR3 reads TGTGCCAGCAGCCGCATCAGGGGTAATGAAAAACTGTTTTTT. Its translation: CASSRIRGNEKLFF. The chain recombines TRBV5-6 with TRBJ1-4; D may be TRBD1 (6 bases). The CDR3 consists of 14 residues. CDR1 is SGHDT and CDR2 is YYEEEE in the germline V gene. The ends were cut back, 4 bases at V and 4 bases at J, with 11 bases in the middle.

To note about this clone: This sample includes further DNA sequences coding for the same CDR3. This chain links TRBV18 with TRBJ1-2; no clear D gene. V was trimmed by 0 bases and J by 3 bases, leaving 5 bases between them. Germline CDR1 is KGHSH and CDR2 is LQKENI. The CDR3 covers 13 residues. The DNA of the CDR3 is TGTGCCAGCTCACCACCGGGCGACTATGGCTACACCTTC. Protein product: CASSPPGDYGYTF.

V usage is TRBV29-1 and J usage is TRBJ2-7; 8 nucleotides line up with TRBD2. The germline V gene encodes CDR1 SQVTM and CDR2 ANQGSEA. The CDR3 consists of 13 residues. V gave up 7 bases and J gave up 1 base; unmatched junction bases: 6. CDR3 loop: CSASGSRSYEQYF. The DNA of the CDR3 is TGCAGCGCCAGCGGGAGCCGATCCTACGAGCAGTACTTC.

The chain has TRBV11-2 and TRBJ2-3; maybe TRBD2 (5 bases). V dropped 5 bases and J dropped 7 bases, with 10 bases sitting between them. This CDR3 has 12 residues. Germline V gives CDR1 SGHAT, CDR2 FQNNGV. As DNA, the CDR3 is TGTGCCAGCAGCCCAACGGGGAATACGCAGTATTTT. The encoded protein is CASSPTGNTQYF.

This clone appeared a single time. V is TRBV11-2 and J is TRBJ2-1, with 8 bases matching TRBD2. This CDR3 is 12 amino acids long. The junction had 13 bases not matched to a gene; V was cut back by 11 bases and J by 13 bases. Germline CDR1 SGHAT, CDR2 FQNNGV. Here the CDR3 reads CAVSSLGLVQFF. The CDR3, as DNA: TGTGCCGTAAGCAGTTTGGGACTAGTTCAGTTCTTC.

This sequence joins TRBV19 and TRBJ1-1, with 8 bases fitting TRBD1. V was pared by 3 bases and J by 1 base, with 7 bases of the junction left unmatched. The CDR3 consists of 16 residues. Germline V gene sequence: CDR1 LNHDA, CDR2 SQIVND (reference sequence). CDR3 residues: CASSIGGQAGNTEAFF. CDR3 in DNA: TGTGCCAGTAGTATCGGGGGACAGGCCGGGAACACTGAAGCTTTCTTT.

The V gene is TRBV19, the J gene TRBJ1-2; TRBD1 agrees at 7 bases. The V gene's germline CDR1 is LNHDA and CDR2 SQIVND (reference sequence). The length of the CDR3 is 13 residues. Trimming took 3 bases from V and 4 from J; bases not matched to a gene: 2. The CDR3 spells CASSMNRGYGYTF. DNA of the CDR3: TGTGCCAGTAGTATGAACAGGGGCTATGGCTACACCTTC.

V and J are TRBV28 and TRBJ1-4; no reliable D call. CDR3 length: 14 residues. From germline, CDR1 is MDHEN and CDR2 SYDVKM. Trimming took off 7 bases at V and 4 bases at J, with 13 bases between the two ends. The CDR3 loop is CASTQIADNEKLFF. CDR3 DNA: TGTGCCAGCACTCAGATAGCCGATAATGAAAAACTGTTTTTT.

The J gene is TRBJ2-3, the V gene TRBV3-1 (or the pseudogene TRBV3-2), with TRBD2 as a possible D gene (6 bases). Trimming cost V 0 bases and J 0 bases, with 7 bases left between them. CDR1 and CDR2 (germline): LGHDT, YNNKEL (reference sequence). This CDR3 contains 15 residues. CDR3 amino acids: CASSQEAGSTDTQYF. In DNA, the CDR3 is TGTGCCAGCAGCCAAGAGGCGGGGAGCACAGATACGCAGTATTTT.

The count of this clone is one. The chain employs TRBV11-2 and TRBJ2-1; 10 nucleotides match TRBD2. The CDR3 has 16 residues. After removal of 1 base from V and 5 bases from J, the junction contained 5 bases not matched to a gene. Germline loops: CDR1 SGHAT, CDR2 FQNNGV. The CDR3 DNA reads as TGTGCCAGCAGCTTAGGTCTAGCGGGGGCCCACAATGAGCAGTTCTTC. Protein: CASSLGLAGAHNEQFF.

Only one count was recorded for this clone. The rearrangement uses TRBV11-3 and TRBJ2-5; D is perhaps TRBD2 (5 bases). Between the trimmed V and J ends, which lost 1 base and 1 base, there was a span of 7 bases. There are 14 residues in the CDR3. Germline V gives CDR1 SGHNT, CDR2 YENEEA. CDR3 nucleotides: TGTGCCAGCAGCTTAGGCGGACTCCAAGAGACCCAGTACTTC. Protein sequence: CASSLGGLQETQYF.